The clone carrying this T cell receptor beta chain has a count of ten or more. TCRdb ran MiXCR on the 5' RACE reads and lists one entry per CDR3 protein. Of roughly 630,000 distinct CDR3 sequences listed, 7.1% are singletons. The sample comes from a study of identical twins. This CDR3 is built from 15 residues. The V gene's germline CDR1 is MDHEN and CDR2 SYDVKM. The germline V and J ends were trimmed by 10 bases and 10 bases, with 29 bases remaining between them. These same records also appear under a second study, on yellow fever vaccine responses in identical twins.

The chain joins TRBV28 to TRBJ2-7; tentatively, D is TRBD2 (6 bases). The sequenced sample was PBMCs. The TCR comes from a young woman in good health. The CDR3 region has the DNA TGTGCCACCACAACGGGGGTAGCGTCAGGTTTGAATCAGTACTTC. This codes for CATTTGVASGLNQYF.